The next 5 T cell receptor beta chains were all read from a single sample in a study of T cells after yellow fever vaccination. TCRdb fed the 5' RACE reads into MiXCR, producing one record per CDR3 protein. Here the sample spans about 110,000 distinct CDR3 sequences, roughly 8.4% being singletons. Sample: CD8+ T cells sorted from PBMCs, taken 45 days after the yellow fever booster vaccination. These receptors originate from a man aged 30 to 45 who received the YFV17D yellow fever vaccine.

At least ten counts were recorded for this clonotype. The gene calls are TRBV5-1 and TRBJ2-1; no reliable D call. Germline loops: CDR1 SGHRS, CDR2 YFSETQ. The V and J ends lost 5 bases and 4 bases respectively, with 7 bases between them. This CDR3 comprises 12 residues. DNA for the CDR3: TGCGCCAGCAGTTGGGATTACAATGAGCAGTTCTTC. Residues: CASSWDYNEQFF. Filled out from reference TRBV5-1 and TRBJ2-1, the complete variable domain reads KAGVTQTPRYLIKTRGQQVTLSCSPISGHRSVSWYQQTPGQGLQFLFEYFSETQRNKGNFPGRFSGRQFSNSRSEMNVSTLELGDSALYLCASSWDYNEQFFGPGTRLTVL.

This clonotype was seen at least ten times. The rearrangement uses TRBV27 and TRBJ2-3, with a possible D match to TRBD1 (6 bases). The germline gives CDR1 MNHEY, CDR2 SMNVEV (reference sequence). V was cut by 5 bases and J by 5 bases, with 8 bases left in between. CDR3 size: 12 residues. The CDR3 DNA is TGTGCCAGCAGTAAGACAGGAGATACGCAGTATTTT. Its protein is CASSKTGDTQYF.

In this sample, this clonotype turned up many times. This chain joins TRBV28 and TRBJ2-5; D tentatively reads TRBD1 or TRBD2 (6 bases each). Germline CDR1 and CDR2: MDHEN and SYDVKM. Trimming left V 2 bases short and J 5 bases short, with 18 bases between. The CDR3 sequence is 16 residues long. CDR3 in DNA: TGTGCCAGCAGTTTAGCTGTGCCCGGGGGCCGGGAGACCCAGTACTTC. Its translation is CASSLAVPGGRETQYF.

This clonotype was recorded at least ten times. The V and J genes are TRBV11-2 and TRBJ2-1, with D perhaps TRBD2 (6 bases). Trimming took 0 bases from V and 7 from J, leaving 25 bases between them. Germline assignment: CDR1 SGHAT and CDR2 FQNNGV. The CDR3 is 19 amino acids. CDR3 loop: CASSLDLLIAAPRGNEQFF. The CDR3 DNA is TGTGCCAGCAGCTTAGATTTATTAATAGCGGCTCCACGAGGTAATGAGCAGTTCTTC. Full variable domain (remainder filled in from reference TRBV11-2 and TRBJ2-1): EAGVAQSPRYKIIEKRQSVAFWCNPISGHATLYWYQQILGQGPKLLIQFQNNGVVDDSQLPKDRFSAERLKGVDSTLKIQPAKLEDSAVYLCASSLDLLIAAPRGNEQFFGPGTRLTVL.

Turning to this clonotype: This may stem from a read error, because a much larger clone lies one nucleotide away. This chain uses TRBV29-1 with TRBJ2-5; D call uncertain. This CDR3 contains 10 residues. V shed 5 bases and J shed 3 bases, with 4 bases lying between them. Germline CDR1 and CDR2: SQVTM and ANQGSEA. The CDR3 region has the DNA TGCAGCGTTTCCGAAGAGACCCAGTACTTC. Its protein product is CSVSEETQYF.